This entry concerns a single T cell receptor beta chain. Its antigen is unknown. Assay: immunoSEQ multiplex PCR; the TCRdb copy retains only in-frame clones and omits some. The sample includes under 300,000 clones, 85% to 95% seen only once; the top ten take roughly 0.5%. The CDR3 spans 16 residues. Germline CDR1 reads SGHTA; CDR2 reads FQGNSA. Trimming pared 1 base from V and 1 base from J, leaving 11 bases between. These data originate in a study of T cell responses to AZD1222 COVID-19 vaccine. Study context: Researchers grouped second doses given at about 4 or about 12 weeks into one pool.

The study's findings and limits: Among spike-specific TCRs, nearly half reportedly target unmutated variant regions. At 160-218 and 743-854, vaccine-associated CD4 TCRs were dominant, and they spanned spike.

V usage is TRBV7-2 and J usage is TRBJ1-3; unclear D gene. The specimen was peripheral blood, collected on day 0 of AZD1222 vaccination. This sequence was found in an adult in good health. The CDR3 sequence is CASSLGQATSGNTIYF. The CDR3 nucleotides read TGTGCCAGCAGCTTAGGCCAGGCGACTTCTGGAAACACCATATATTTT.